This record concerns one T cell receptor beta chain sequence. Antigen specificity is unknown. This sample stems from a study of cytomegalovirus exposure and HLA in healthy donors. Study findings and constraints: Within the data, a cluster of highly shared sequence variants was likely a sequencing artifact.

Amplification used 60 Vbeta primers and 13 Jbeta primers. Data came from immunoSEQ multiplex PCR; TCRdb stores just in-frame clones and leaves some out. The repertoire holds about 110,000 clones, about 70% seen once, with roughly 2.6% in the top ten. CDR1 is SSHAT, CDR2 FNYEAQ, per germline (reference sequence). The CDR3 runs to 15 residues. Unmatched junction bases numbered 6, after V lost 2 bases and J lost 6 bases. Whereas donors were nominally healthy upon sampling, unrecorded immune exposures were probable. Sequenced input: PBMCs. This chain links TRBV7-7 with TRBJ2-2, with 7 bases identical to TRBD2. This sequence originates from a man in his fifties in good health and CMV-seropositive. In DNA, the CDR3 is TGTGCCAGCAGCTTATTCGGGGGGTCGGCCGGGGAGCTGTTTTTT. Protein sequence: CASSLFGGSAGELFF.